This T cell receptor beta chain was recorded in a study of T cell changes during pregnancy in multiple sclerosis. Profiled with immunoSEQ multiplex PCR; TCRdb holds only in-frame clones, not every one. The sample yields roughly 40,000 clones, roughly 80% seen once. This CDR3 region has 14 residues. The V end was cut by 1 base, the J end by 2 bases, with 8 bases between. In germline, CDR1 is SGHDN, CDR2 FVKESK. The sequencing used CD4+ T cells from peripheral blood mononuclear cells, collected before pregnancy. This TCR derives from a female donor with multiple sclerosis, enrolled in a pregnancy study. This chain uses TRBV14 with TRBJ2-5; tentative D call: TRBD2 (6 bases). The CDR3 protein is CASSQGGKQETQYF. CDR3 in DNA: TGTGCCAGCAGCCAAGGCGGGAAACAAGAGACCCAGTACTTC. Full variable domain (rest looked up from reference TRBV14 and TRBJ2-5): EAGVTQFPSHSVIEKGQTVTLRCDPISGHDNLYWYRRVMGKEIKFLLHFVKESKQDESGMPNNRFLAERTGGTYSTLKVQPAELEDSGVYFCASSQGGKQETQYFGPGTRLLVL.